Each of the 25 T cell receptor beta chains below was sequenced from the same sample in a study of cytomegalovirus exposure and HLA in healthy donors. With 60 Vbeta and 13 Jbeta primers, the PCR was carried out. Assay used: immunoSEQ multiplex PCR; TCRdb lists only in-frame clones, some missing. This sample yields roughly 200,000 clones, of which approximately 86% are seen a single time; 0.31% belongs to the top ten. Material for sequencing was PBMCs. Source of these receptors: a woman aged 30 to 39 in good health and CMV-seronegative.

The V call is TRBV19, the J call TRBJ1-2; maybe TRBD1 (6 bases). Per germline, CDR1 LNHDA and CDR2 SQIVND (reference sequence). This CDR3 is 13 amino acids long. Trimming left V 5 bases short and J 8 bases short, with 15 bases between. CDR3 nucleotides: TGTGCCAGTAGTTTGTCAGGGGCGTCGGGCTACACCTTC. This encodes CASSLSGASGYTF.

This chain links TRBV11-3 with TRBJ2-1; 9 bases are a match to TRBD2. Germline loops: CDR1 SGHNT, CDR2 YENEEA. The trim removed 1 base at V and 2 bases at J, leaving 3 bases unmatched. The CDR3 has 16 residues. Here the CDR3 reads CASSLVCGRAYNEQFF. The DNA for the CDR3 is TGTGCCAGCAGCTTAGTGTGCGGGAGGGCCTACAATGAGCAGTTCTTC.

About this clone itself: The same CDR3 arises from other DNA sequences in this sample as well. This rearrangement joins TRBV28 to TRBJ2-7; D call uncertain. This CDR3 region has 11 residues. CDR1 MDHEN and CDR2 SYDVKM come from the germline V gene. Deletions cut 6 bases from V and 3 bases from J, with 6 bases between. CDR3 in DNA: TGTGCCAGCAGCCTCTACTACGAGCAGTACTTC. It translates to CASSLYYEQYF.

This clone appeared a few times. This chain uses TRBV27 with TRBJ2-5; a weak D match, TRBD2 (5 bases). Trimming shortened V by 5 bases and J by 9 bases, and 13 bases separated the two germline ends. This CDR3 is built from 12 residues. Germline CDR1 MNHEY, CDR2 SMNVEV (reference sequence). The CDR3 DNA follows: TGTGCCAGCAGTCCCACCTTCGGGGCCCAGTACTTC. Translated, it gives CASSPTFGAQYF.

V usage is TRBV19 and J usage is TRBJ2-3, with D hard to call. The CDR3 covers 16 residues. The V gene's germline CDR1 is LNHDA and CDR2 SQIVND (reference sequence). V was trimmed by 8 bases and J by 0 bases, leaving 18 bases between them. The CDR3 DNA is TGTGCCAGTGCCCCAGGCCGTTTTTCTAGCACAGATACGCAGTATTTT. Protein sequence: CASAPGRFSSTDTQYF.

The chain combines TRBV6-1 with TRBJ2-7, with 8 bases identical to TRBD1. The V and J ends lost 0 bases and 2 bases, in that order; junction bases with no gene match: 3. Per the germline V gene, CDR1 is MNHNS and CDR2 is SASEGT. The CDR3 sequence is 15 residues long. The CDR3 here is CASSEAPGQAYEQYF. CDR3 DNA: TGTGCCAGCAGTGAAGCCCCGGGACAGGCCTACGAGCAGTACTTC.

J is TRBJ2-7 and V is TRBV27, with 8 bases fitting TRBD2. Unmatched junction bases numbered 6, after V lost 6 bases and J lost 2 bases. CDR1 is MNHEY, CDR2 SMNVEV, per germline (reference sequence). The CDR3 is 14 residues long. CDR3 DNA sequence: TGTGCCAGCAGCCTGACTAGCGTCCCCTACGAGCAGTACTTC. It specifies CASSLTSVPYEQYF.

This clone was seen once. The rearrangement uses TRBV5-1 and TRBJ2-2; TRBD2 matches 14 bases. This CDR3 is 16 amino acids long. The germline gives CDR1 SGHRS, CDR2 YFSETQ. V lost 4 bases and J lost 6; bases outside the gene matches: 5. This chain's CDR3 is CASSVGLAGAAGELFF. DNA for the CDR3: TGCGCCAGCAGCGTGGGACTAGCGGGAGCGGCCGGGGAGCTGTTTTTT.

Only a few counts were recorded for this clone. V and J are TRBV19 and TRBJ2-7; 7 bases line up with TRBD2. Germline values: CDR1 LNHDA, CDR2 SQIVND (reference sequence). The V and J ends lost 5 bases and 6 bases, in that order; junction bases with no gene match: 13. The CDR3 totals 15 residues. The CDR3 nucleotides are TGTGCCAGTAGTTGGGGTAAGCGGGGAGCCTCCGAGCAGTACTTC. This sequence encodes CASSWGKRGASEQYF. The whole variable domain, remainder taken from reference TRBV19 and TRBJ2-7, is DGGITQSPKYLFRKEGQNVTLSCEQNLNHDAMYWYRQDPGQGLRLIYYSQIVNDFQKGDIAEGYSVSREKKESFPLTVTSAQKNPTAFYLCASSWGKRGASEQYFGPGTRLTVT.

The CDR3 is CASSVGWAGTDTQYF. CDR3 nucleotide sequence: TGTGCCAGCAGCGTAGGATGGGCAGGGACAGATACGCAGTATTTT. The rearrangement links TRBV9 to TRBJ2-3, with D possibly matching TRBD1 (5 bases). CDR3 length: 15 residues. Trimming took 0 bases from V and 3 from J, leaving 11 bases between them. From germline, CDR1 is SGDLS and CDR2 YYNGEE.

The CDR3 protein is CASSQTSPNEQYF. In DNA, the CDR3 is TGTGCCAGCAGCCAAACTAGCCCCAACGAGCAGTACTTC. V is TRBV14 and J is TRBJ2-7, with D possibly matching TRBD2 (6 bases). CDR1 and CDR2 (germline): SGHDN, FVKESK. The CDR3 runs to 13 residues. V shed 2 bases and J shed 5 bases, with 10 bases lying between them.

J is TRBJ2-5 and V is TRBV7-9, with TRBD1 matching 10 bases. CDR3 length equals 17 residues. Per the germline V gene, CDR1 is SEHNR and CDR2 is FQNEAQ (reference sequence). J lost 5 bases, V lost 4 bases, and 13 bases had no gene match. The CDR3 sequence is CASSSVGETGGGETQYF. CDR3 sequence (DNA): TGTGCCAGCAGCTCAGTCGGTGAGACAGGGGGCGGCGAGACCCAGTACTTC.

The rearrangement uses TRBV5-1 and TRBJ2-2; 9 positions match TRBD2. V lost 4 bases to trimming and J lost 2 bases; unmatched junction nucleotides: 3. The CDR3 sequence is 15 residues long. Germline V lookup: CDR1 SGHRS, CDR2 YFSETQ. CDR3 bases: TGCGCCAGCAGCGGGGGACTAGCAAACACCGGGGAGCTGTTTTTT. Translated: CASSGGLANTGELFF.

This clone has just one count. A junction boundary mismatches the germline segment, possibly from a read error. The CDR3 is CASSWRPGTGSTEASF. Here the CDR3 DNA reads TGCGCCAGCAGCTGGCGGCCCGGGACAGGTAGCACTGAAGCTTCCTTT. V usage is TRBV5-1 and J usage is TRBJ1-1; 8 nucleotides align to TRBD1. The CDR3 has 16 amino acids. Germline CDR1 and CDR2: SGHRS and YFSETQ.

The chain couples TRBV5-1 to TRBJ2-1, with TRBD1 identical over 10 bases. The CDR3 is 15 residues long. Germline V gene data show CDR1 as SGHRS and CDR2 as YFSETQ. Trimming cost V 3 bases and J 7 bases; bases outside gene matches: 7. The CDR3 bases are TGCGCCAGCAGCTCCGGGACAGGGGTTGGAAATGAGCAGTTCTTC. This codes for CASSSGTGVGNEQFF.

The CDR3 sequence is CASSSSGGAWETQYF. In DNA, the CDR3 is TGTGCCAGCAGCAGCAGCGGGGGGGCCTGGGAGACCCAGTACTTC. The chain employs TRBV7-9 and TRBJ2-5; 10 bases map to TRBD2. The J segment lost 5 bases and the V segment lost 5 bases, leaving 8 bases of the junction unmatched. Germline CDR1 SEHNR, CDR2 FQNEAQ (reference sequence). There are 15 residues in the CDR3. The full variable domain, rest sourced from reference TRBV7-9 and TRBJ2-5, is DTGVSQNPRHKITKRGQNVTFRCDPISEHNRLYWYRQTLGQGPEFLTYFQNEAQLEKSRLLSDRFSAERPKGSFSTLEIQRTEQGDSAMYLCASSSSGGAWETQYFGPGTRLLVL.

The chain couples TRBV7-3 to TRBJ2-5, with 10 nucleotides matching TRBD2. The CDR3 runs 14 residues. J lost 5 bases, V lost 5 bases, and 5 bases had no gene match. Germline CDR1 and CDR2: SGHTA and FQGTGA. In DNA, the CDR3 is TGTGCCAGCAGCCCTACTAGCGGGGAGGAGACCCAGTACTTC. This gives the protein CASSPTSGEETQYF.

The chain couples TRBV7-8 to TRBJ1-1, with TRBD1 matching 10 bases. The germline V gene has CDR1 SGHVS and CDR2 FQNEAQ. V dropped 5 bases and J dropped 5; count of bases not matched to a gene: 8. CDR3 length: 15 amino acids. CDR3 region: CASSIGQGGWTEAFF. CDR3 DNA: TGTGCCAGCAGCATCGGACAGGGGGGTTGGACTGAAGCTTTCTTT. The full variable domain, rest sourced from reference TRBV7-8 and TRBJ1-1, is GAGVSQSPRYKVAKRGQDVALRCDPISGHVSLFWYQQALGQGPEFLTYFQNEAQLDKSGLPSDRFFAERPEGSVSTLKIQRTQQEDSAVYLCASSIGQGGWTEAFFGQGTRLTVV.

The chain is built from TRBV5-4 and TRBJ1-2; TRBD1 matches at 7 bases. Germline V lookup: CDR1 SGHNT, CDR2 YYREEE (reference sequence). The CDR3 is 14 residues long. Germline trimming cut 4 bases from V and 4 bases from J; bases unmatched to any gene: 7. The CDR3 loop is CASSRDTGVYGYTF. The CDR3 DNA follows: TGTGCCAGCAGCCGCGACACAGGGGTCTATGGCTACACCTTC.

This rearrangement joins TRBV5-4 to TRBJ1-1; 9 bases are shared with TRBD1. CDR1 and CDR2 from the germline V gene are SGHNT and YYREEE (reference sequence). V trimming: 4 bases; J trimming: 2 bases; junction bases outside the gene matches: 6. CDR3 length equals 15 residues. CDR3 DNA: TGTGCCAGCAGCGACTGGGACAGGGCTAACACTGAAGCTTTCTTT. Amino acid sequence: CASSDWDRANTEAFF.

The J gene is TRBJ2-7, the V gene TRBV5-6; D unresolved. Germline CDR1 is SGHDT and CDR2 is YYEEEE. Trimming removed 0 bases at V and 2 bases at J, with 9 bases between. This CDR3 contains 14 residues. CDR3 bases: TGTGCCAGCAGCTTGGACAGTGCTACCTACGAGCAGTACTTC. It is translated as CASSLDSATYEQYF.

The chain joins TRBV25-1 to TRBJ2-1; D may be TRBD1 (7 bases). Germline-derived CDR1 and CDR2 are MGHDK and SYGVNS. V was clipped by 2 bases and J by 2 bases, with 13 bases between them. This CDR3 is 16 amino acids long. CDR3 region: CASSEKGGQTYNEQFF. The CDR3 DNA follows: TGTGCCAGCAGTGAAAAGGGGGGACAGACCTACAATGAGCAGTTCTTC.

V is TRBV19 and J is TRBJ2-2, with D maybe TRBD2 (6 bases). The V end lost 3 bases, the J end lost 1 base, and 9 bases lay between the germline ends. Germline V gene data show CDR1 as LNHDA and CDR2 as SQIVND (reference sequence). The CDR3 has 15 amino acids. The CDR3 loop reads CASSMGGLNTGELFF. CDR3 DNA: TGTGCCAGTAGTATGGGGGGATTGAACACCGGGGAGCTGTTTTTT. Full variable domain (outside the CDR3, taken from reference TRBV19 and TRBJ2-2): DGGITQSPKYLFRKEGQNVTLSCEQNLNHDAMYWYRQDPGQGLRLIYYSQIVNDFQKGDIAEGYSVSREKKESFPLTVTSAQKNPTAFYLCASSMGGLNTGELFFGEGSRLTVL.

This clone has only one observation. The rearrangement uses TRBV6-6 and TRBJ2-7; weak D call: TRBD1 (6 bases). This CDR3 is 14 amino acids long. Germline-derived CDR1 and CDR2 are MNHNY and SVGAGI (reference sequence). The V end was cut by 0 bases, the J end by 5 bases, with 11 bases between. The CDR3 region has the DNA TGTGCCAGCAGTTACTCGGACAGTTTGGACGAGCAGTACTTC. It translates to CASSYSDSLDEQYF.

This rearrangement joins TRBV2 to TRBJ2-7, with 13 bases identical to TRBD2. J lost 4 bases, V lost 2 bases, and 2 bases had no gene match. The V gene's germline CDR1 is SNHLY and CDR2 FYNNEI. The CDR3 has 15 amino acids. CDR3 sequence (DNA): TGTGCCAGCAGTGAAATGACTAGCGGGAGGTACGAGCAGTACTTC. Its protein product is CASSEMTSGRYEQYF.